The 11 T cell receptor beta chains given below trace back to one sample, sequenced in a study of blood T cell repertoires in COVID-19. TCRdb's table, derived via immunoSEQ multiplex PCR, lists solely in-frame clones and lacks some. The sample has hundreds of thousands of clones; roughly 89% are singletons. Sequencing was done on a sample of peripheral blood. These receptors were obtained from a woman aged 35 to 49 with COVID-19, enrolled during active disease.

V is TRBV7-3 and J is TRBJ1-6; 9 positions match TRBD1. The CDR3 covers 15 residues. CDR1 and CDR2 (germline): SGHTA, FQGTGA. V was pared by 3 bases and J by 9 bases, with 6 bases of the junction left unmatched. CDR3 protein: CASSLGNRGLSPLHF. The DNA for the CDR3 is TGTGCCAGCAGCTTGGGCAACAGGGGGCTTTCACCCCTCCACTTT.

The chain employs TRBV6-5 and TRBJ1-4; D gene ambiguous. Trimming removed 5 bases from V and 4 bases from J, with 14 bases in between. This CDR3 is 15 amino acids long. Germline loops: CDR1 MNHEY, CDR2 SVGAGI. Written as DNA, the CDR3 is TGTGCCAGCAGTCCTCGCGATGCCGGTAATGAAAAACTGTTTTTT. It encodes CASSPRDAGNEKLFF.

V usage is TRBV3-1 (or the pseudogene TRBV3-2) and J usage is TRBJ1-1, with D possibly matching TRBD1 (6 bases). Germline CDR1 is LGHDT and CDR2 is YNNKEL (reference sequence). V lost 5 bases to trimming and J lost 1 base, with 17 bases between them. CDR3 length: 16 amino acids. The CDR3 bases are TGTGCCAGCAGCACTCACAGGACAGTCACGAACACTGAAGCTTTCTTT. This encodes CASSTHRTVTNTEAFF.

The rearrangement uses TRBV19 and TRBJ1-3; D gene unclear. The CDR3 covers 14 residues. Germline CDR1 and CDR2: LNHDA and SQIVND (reference sequence). The germline V and J ends were trimmed by 3 bases and 2 bases, with 8 bases remaining between them. CDR3 sequence (DNA): TGTGCCAGTAGTATCGTTGCAGCTGGAAACACCATATATTTT. This sequence encodes CASSIVAAGNTIYF.

The chain is built from TRBV30 and TRBJ1-2; perhaps TRBD1 as D (5 bases). The CDR3 has 13 residues. V shed 1 base and J shed 10 bases, with 16 bases lying between them. Germline V CDR1 and CDR2: GTSNPN, SVGIG (reference sequence). The CDR3 is CAWSARTTDLYTF. CDR3 nucleotide sequence: TGTGCCTGGAGTGCCAGGACGACAGATCTCTACACCTTC. The full variable domain, with the rest looked up from reference TRBV30 and TRBJ1-2, is SQTIHQWPATLVQPVGSPLSLECTVEGTSNPNLYWYRQAAGRGLQLLFYSVGIGQISSEVPQNLSASRPQDRQFILSSKKLLLSDSGFYLCAWSARTTDLYTFGSGTRLTVV.

V is TRBV6-5 and J is TRBJ2-7; 8 bases are a match to TRBD1. Germline assignment: CDR1 MNHEY and CDR2 SVGAGI. The trim removed 8 bases at V and 6 bases at J, leaving 3 bases unmatched. The CDR3 is made up of 11 amino acids. In DNA, the CDR3 is TGTGCCAGCCGGACAGGGATCGAGCAGTACTTC. It encodes CASRTGIEQYF.

The chain combines TRBV9 with TRBJ2-2; D is ambiguous. The ends were cut back, 3 bases at V and 2 bases at J, with 8 bases in the middle. This CDR3 is 14 amino acids long. Germline CDR1 and CDR2: SGDLS and YYNGEE. The CDR3 region is CASSGQFNTGELFF. CDR3 sequence (DNA): TGTGCCAGCAGCGGTCAGTTTAACACCGGGGAGCTGTTTTTT.

This clone was seen a single time. The V call is TRBV7-9, the J call TRBJ1-1, with 8 positions matching TRBD1. Germline V gives CDR1 SEHNR, CDR2 FQNEAQ (reference sequence). V lost 8 bases to trimming and J lost 5 bases; unmatched junction nucleotides: 4. The CDR3 runs to 12 residues. The CDR3 DNA follows: TGTGCCAGCCCAGGGGGCTCGACTGAAGCTTTCTTT. It encodes CASPGGSTEAFF.

V gene TRBV7-3 combines with J gene TRBJ1-6; possible D gene TRBD1, 6 bases. Between the trimmed V and J ends, which lost 5 bases and 7 bases, there was a span of 12 bases. The CDR3 covers 14 residues. Germline CDR1 reads SGHTA; CDR2 reads FQGTGA. The DNA for the CDR3 is TGTGCCAGCAGCGTACAACAGGGAAATTCACCCCTCCACTTT. This gives the protein CASSVQQGNSPLHF.

This sequence joins TRBV5-6 and TRBJ1-4, with TRBD1 as a possible D gene (6 bases). The CDR3 runs to 15 residues. Germline-derived CDR1 and CDR2 are SGHDT and YYEEEE. V lost 3 bases and J lost 8, with 17 bases in between. The CDR3 loop reads CASSSIQGVREKLFF. The CDR3 DNA sequence: TGTGCCAGCAGCTCCATACAGGGTGTGCGGGAAAAACTGTTTTTT. Combining the CDR3 with reference TRBV5-6 and TRBJ1-4 gives the whole variable domain DAGVTQSPTHLIKTRGQQVTLRCSPKSGHDTVSWYQQALGQGPQFIFQYYEEEERQRGNFPDRFSGHQFPNYSSELNVNALLLGDSALYLCASSSIQGVREKLFFGSGTQLSVL.

Comment on this clone: A junction end diverges from the germline sequence, so it may reflect a read error. CDR3 coding DNA: TGTGCCAGCAGCCTAGACCGGTCCCACGAGCAGTACTTC. It encodes CASSLDRSHEQYF. The J gene is TRBJ2-7, the V gene TRBV11-2; no firm D call. The CDR3 length is 13 residues. Germline CDR1 reads SGHAT; CDR2 reads FQNNGV.